This T cell receptor beta chain stems from a study of OX40 agonist ivuxolimab in advanced cancers. Study as a whole: Having had anti-PD-1, anti-PD-L1 or anti-CTLA-4 therapy before was allowed, and around 39% had some. Partial responses were seen in three patients, one with hepatocellular carcinoma and two with cutaneous melanoma.

CDR1 and CDR2 from the germline V gene are MNHEY and SMNVEV (reference sequence). V gave up 5 bases and J gave up 1 base, with 11 bases separating them. The CDR3 runs to 14 residues. This clone has more than one count but fewer than ten. The table came from immunoSEQ multiplex PCR; TCRdb's copy has only in-frame clones and leaves some out. The top ten hold approximately 0.85% of the sample, which has about 82,000 clones, approximately 82% seen once. Sample: CD4+ or CD8+ T cells sorted from blood, taken in a trial of the OX40 agonist ivuxolimab. This sequence joins TRBV27 and TRBJ1-1; D is possibly TRBD1 (5 bases). The TCR originated in an adult with an advanced solid tumor such as melanoma, head and neck, liver or kidney cancer. This CDR3 reads CASSRGWGNTEAFF. DNA for the CDR3: TGTGCCAGCAGTCGGGGGTGGGGGAACACTGAAGCTTTCTTT.